This TCR beta chain was captured in a study of blood T cell repertoires in COVID-19. On the study more broadly: The United States, Italy and Spain supplied acute and convalescent COVID-19 samples. Nucleic acid was either cDNA or gDNA, and it came from T cells, B-cell-depleted T cells, or PBMCs.

Data came from immunoSEQ multiplex PCR; TCRdb stores just in-frame clones and leaves some out. The table has 150,000 to 200,000 clones, approximately 83% seen once. This clone occurred a few times. Germline CDR1 reads LGHDT; CDR2 reads YNNKEL (reference sequence). This CDR3 has 15 amino acids. The V gene lost 1 base and the J gene lost 0 bases, with 7 bases spanning the gap. The specimen sequenced was peripheral blood. The chain has TRBV3-1 (or the pseudogene TRBV3-2) and TRBJ1-5; D uncertain. The receptor was derived from a man in his sixties with acute or convalescent COVID-19. The CDR3 is CASSQGAYSNQPQHF. The DNA for the CDR3 is TGTGCCAGCAGCCAAGGAGCCTATAGCAATCAGCCCCAGCATTTT.